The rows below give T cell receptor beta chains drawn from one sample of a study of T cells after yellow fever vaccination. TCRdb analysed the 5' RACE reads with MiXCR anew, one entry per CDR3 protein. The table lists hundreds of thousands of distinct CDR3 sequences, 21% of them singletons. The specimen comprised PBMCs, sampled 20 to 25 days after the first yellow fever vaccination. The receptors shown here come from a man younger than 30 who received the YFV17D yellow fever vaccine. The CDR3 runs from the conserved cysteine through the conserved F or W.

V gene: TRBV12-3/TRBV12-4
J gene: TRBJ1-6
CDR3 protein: CASSSEIEGSPLHF

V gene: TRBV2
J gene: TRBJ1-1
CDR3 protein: CATERETEAFF

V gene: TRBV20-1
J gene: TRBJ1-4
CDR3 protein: CSARQDNEKLFF

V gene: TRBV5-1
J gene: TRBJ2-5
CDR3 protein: CASSLDSGFQETQYF

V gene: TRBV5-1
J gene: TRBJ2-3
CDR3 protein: CASSFGQAEDTQYF

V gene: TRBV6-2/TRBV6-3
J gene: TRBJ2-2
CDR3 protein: CASSKLGTSGGYTGELFF

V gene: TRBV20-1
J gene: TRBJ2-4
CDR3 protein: CSAHWGRDIQYF

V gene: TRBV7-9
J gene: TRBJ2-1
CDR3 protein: CASSPDRGLVNEQFF

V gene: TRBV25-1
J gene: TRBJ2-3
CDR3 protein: CASHLAGGTDTQYF

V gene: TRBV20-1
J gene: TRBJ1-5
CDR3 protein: CSAADRVGNQPQHF

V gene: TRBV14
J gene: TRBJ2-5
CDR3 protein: CASSHALGRDLKETQYF

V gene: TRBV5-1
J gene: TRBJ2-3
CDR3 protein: CASRNPGSDTQYF

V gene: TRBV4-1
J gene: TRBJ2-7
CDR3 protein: CASSQEYSNYEQYF

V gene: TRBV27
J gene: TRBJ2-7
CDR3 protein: CASRIPGGGQYF

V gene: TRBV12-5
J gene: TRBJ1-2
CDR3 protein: CASGLVLGGNPWNGYTF

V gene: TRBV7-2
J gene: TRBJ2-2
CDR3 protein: CASSSDRIPTGELFF

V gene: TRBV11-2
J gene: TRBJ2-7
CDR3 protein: CASRLQRSSYEQYF

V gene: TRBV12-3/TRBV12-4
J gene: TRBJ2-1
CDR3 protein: CASSPGGSGNEQFF

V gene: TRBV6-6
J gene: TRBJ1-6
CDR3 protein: CASSENSPLHF

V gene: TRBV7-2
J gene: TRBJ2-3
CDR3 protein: CASSPPEGGTDTQYF

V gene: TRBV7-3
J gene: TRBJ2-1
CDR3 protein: CASSSAGRNEQFF

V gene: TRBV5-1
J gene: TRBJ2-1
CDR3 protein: CASSLERGNEQFF

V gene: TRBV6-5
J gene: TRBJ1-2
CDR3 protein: CASSYSGIYGYTF

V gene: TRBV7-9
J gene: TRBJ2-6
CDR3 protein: CASSDRGSGANVLTF

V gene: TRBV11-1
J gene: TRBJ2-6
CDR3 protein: CASSLTRGSLTGANVLTF

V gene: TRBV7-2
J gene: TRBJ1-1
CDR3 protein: CASSLGVGYPTEAFF

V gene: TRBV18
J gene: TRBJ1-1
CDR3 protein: CASSPPSDTEAFF

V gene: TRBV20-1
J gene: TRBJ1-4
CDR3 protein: CSARGSRGANEKLFF

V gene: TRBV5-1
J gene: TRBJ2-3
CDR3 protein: CASSARQSTDTQYF

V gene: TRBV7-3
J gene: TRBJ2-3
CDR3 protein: CASSLDGITDTQYF

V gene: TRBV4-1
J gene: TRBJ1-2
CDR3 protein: CASSQAESARSYGYTF

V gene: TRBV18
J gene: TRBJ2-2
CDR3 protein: CASSPKIGSNTGELFF

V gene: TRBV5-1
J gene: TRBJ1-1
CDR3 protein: CASSPDRLNTEAFF

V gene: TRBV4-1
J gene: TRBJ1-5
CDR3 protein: CASSQELSPSNQPQHF

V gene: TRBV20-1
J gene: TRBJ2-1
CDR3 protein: CSASASVHNEQFF

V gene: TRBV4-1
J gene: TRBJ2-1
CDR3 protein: CASSHRTGGISYNEQFF

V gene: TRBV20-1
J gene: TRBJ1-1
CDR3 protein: CSAPRAGSSPQRAFF

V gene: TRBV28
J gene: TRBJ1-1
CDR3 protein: CASSTRPTEAFF

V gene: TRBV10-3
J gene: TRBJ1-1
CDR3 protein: CAISGAEKAFF

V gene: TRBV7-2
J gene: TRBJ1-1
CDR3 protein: CASSAQGRRTEAFF

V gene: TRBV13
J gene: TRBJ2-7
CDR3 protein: CASSADRGSSYEQYF

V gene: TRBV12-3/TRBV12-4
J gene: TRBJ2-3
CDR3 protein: CASSRDRAGADTQYF

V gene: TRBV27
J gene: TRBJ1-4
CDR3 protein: CASSLSPEGEKLFF

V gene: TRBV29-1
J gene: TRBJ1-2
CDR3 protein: CSVVRSYGYTF

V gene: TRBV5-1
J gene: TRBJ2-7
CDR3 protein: CASSPSGGTYEQYF

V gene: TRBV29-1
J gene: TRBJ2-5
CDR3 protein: CSVVDRALETQYF

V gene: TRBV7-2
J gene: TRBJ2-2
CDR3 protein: CASSLGSMNTGELFF

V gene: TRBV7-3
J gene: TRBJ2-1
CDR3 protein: CASSLMAGGSYNEQFF

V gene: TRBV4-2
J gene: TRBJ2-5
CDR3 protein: CASSQGAGERETQYF

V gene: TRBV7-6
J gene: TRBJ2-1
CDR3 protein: CASGRLNLASSYNEQFF

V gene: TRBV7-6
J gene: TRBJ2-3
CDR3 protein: CASSASGGVRDTQYF

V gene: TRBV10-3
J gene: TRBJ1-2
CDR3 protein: CAIRDDRGLFYGYTF

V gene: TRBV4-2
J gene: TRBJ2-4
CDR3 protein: CASSHLYRDTSRENIQYF

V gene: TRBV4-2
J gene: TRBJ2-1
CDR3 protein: CASSHGQGISEQFF

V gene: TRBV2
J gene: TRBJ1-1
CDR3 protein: CASTTGYTEAFF